This passage covers 25 T cell receptor beta chains from one sample sequenced in a study of T cells in Graves' hyperthyroidism and ophthalmopathy. RNA transcripts provided the source from which TCR beta CDR3 regions were amplified. In the first-round RT-PCR of the TCR CDR3, the HTBI primer set was used. Each CDR3 protein is one row after TCRdb ran MiXCR on the multiplex PCR reads. In the table there are 300,000 to 450,000 distinct CDR3 sequences, about a sixth of which are singletons. Sequencing was performed on blood. Receptors were obtained from a woman in her thirties or forties with Graves' ophthalmopathy.

The chain is built from TRBV12-3 or TRBV12-4 and TRBJ1-3, with D possibly matching TRBD1 (6 bases). CDR3 length: 14 amino acids. Trimming left V 6 bases short and J 3 bases short, with 12 bases between. Here the CDR3 DNA reads TGTGCCAGCAGACCCACAGGGAATGGAAACACCATATATTTT. Translated: CASRPTGNGNTIYF.

This clonotype has a count of ten or more. V and J are TRBV10-3 and TRBJ2-5; D call uncertain. V lost 4 bases and J 5 bases, leaving 11 bases between the germline ends. In germline, CDR1 is ENHRY, CDR2 SYGVKD. The CDR3 consists of 13 residues. The CDR3 DNA is TGTGCCATCAGTGCGGATATATGGGAGACCCAGTACTTC. Translating it yields CAISADIWETQYF.

The chain links TRBV11-1 to TRBJ2-7, with TRBD2 matching 14 bases. The CDR3 is made up of 18 amino acids. Germline-derived CDR1 and CDR2 are SGHAT and FQDESV (reference sequence). The J segment lost 0 bases and the V segment lost 1 base, leaving 5 bases of the junction unmatched. CDR3 nucleotide sequence: TGTGCCAGCAGCTTAGTCCGGACTAGCGGGAGGTACTCCTACGAGCAGTACTTC. This codes for CASSLVRTSGRYSYEQYF.

This clonotype was found many times. V and J are TRBV19 and TRBJ1-5; D unresolved. The V end lost 3 bases, the J end lost 7 bases, and 13 bases lay between the germline ends. The CDR3 length is 14 residues. From germline, CDR1 is LNHDA and CDR2 SQIVND (reference sequence). CDR3 amino acids: CASSITYSGQPQHF. In nucleotides, the CDR3 is TGTGCCAGTAGTATTACATATTCGGGACAGCCCCAGCATTTT. Full variable domain (remainder filled in from reference TRBV19 and TRBJ1-5): DGGITQSPKYLFRKEGQNVTLSCEQNLNHDAMYWYRQDPGQGLRLIYYSQIVNDFQKGDIAEGYSVSREKKESFPLTVTSAQKNPTAFYLCASSITYSGQPQHFGDGTRLSIL.

About this clonotype itself: This may arise from a read error, as a much more abundant clone is one base away. The V call is TRBV28, the J call TRBJ2-5, with D perhaps matching TRBD1 (5 bases). This CDR3 contains 14 residues. Germline-derived CDR1 and CDR2 are MDHEN and SYDVKM. CDR3 in amino acids: CASSLTGHEETLYF. In nucleotides, the CDR3 is TGTGCCAGCAGTTTAACCGGACATGAAGAGACCCTGTACTTC.

A few counts support this clonotype. V and J are TRBV6-1 and TRBJ1-5; 7 bases are a match to TRBD1. Trimming cost V 8 bases and J 8 bases; bases outside gene matches: 6. Germline V gene sequence: CDR1 MNHNS, CDR2 SASEGT. The CDR3 covers 12 residues. CDR3 DNA: TGTGCCAGCCGCGAAGGGGGCAAGCCCCAGCATTTT. This translates into CASREGGKPQHF.

Ten or more counts support this clonotype. The chain is built from TRBV11-2 and TRBJ2-7; D unresolved. The CDR3 length is 13 residues. V dropped 0 bases and J dropped 3 bases, with 6 bases sitting between them. In germline, CDR1 is SGHAT, CDR2 FQNNGV. CDR3 amino acids: CASSLDRDYEQYF. The CDR3 DNA sequence: TGTGCCAGCAGCTTAGATCGAGACTACGAGCAGTACTTC.

V and J are TRBV27 and TRBJ1-1; D gene uncertain. CDR3 length equals 11 residues. The V gene lost 8 bases and the J gene lost 5 bases, with 9 bases spanning the gap. From germline, CDR1 is MNHEY and CDR2 SMNVEV (reference sequence). The CDR3 DNA reads TGTGCCAGCGGCGGTTGGACTGAAGCTTTCTTT. Its protein is CASGGWTEAFF.

There are a few counts of this clonotype. This chain uses TRBV5-4 with TRBJ2-7; 8 bases line up with TRBD1. This CDR3 has 15 amino acids. V was clipped by 4 bases and J by 7 bases; unmatched bases: 13. Germline V lookup: CDR1 SGHNT, CDR2 YYREEE (reference sequence). The CDR3 sequence: CASSLDWQGAGEQYF. DNA for the CDR3: TGTGCCAGCAGCCTGGATTGGCAGGGGGCCGGGGAGCAGTACTTC. Combining the CDR3 with reference TRBV5-4 and TRBJ2-7 gives the whole variable domain ETGVTQSPTHLIKTRGQQVTLRCSSQSGHNTVSWYQQALGQGPQFIFQYYREEENGRGNFPPRFSGLQFPNYSSELNVNALELDDSALYLCASSLDWQGAGEQYFGPGTRLTVT.

The CDR3 DNA sequence: TGTGCCAGCAGCGGGTCAGGGGAAGGAAACACCATATATTTT. Amino acids: CASSGSGEGNTIYF. V and J are TRBV9 and TRBJ1-3, with TRBD1 as a possible D gene (6 bases). The CDR3 has 14 amino acids. V gave up 3 bases and J gave up 4 bases, with 11 bases separating them. From germline, CDR1 is SGDLS and CDR2 YYNGEE.

This clonotype was observed a few times. The chain joins TRBV11-2 to TRBJ1-1; D may be TRBD1 (5 bases). From germline, CDR1 is SGHAT and CDR2 FQNNGV. This CDR3 region has 13 residues. V was cut by 1 base and J by 10 bases, with 13 bases left in between. CDR3 nucleotides: TGTGCCAGCAGCTTAGTGGGTTGGCAGGGAGCTTTCTTT. This translates into CASSLVGWQGAFF. The entire variable domain, with the rest obtained from reference TRBV11-2 and TRBJ1-1, is as follows: EAGVAQSPRYKIIEKRQSVAFWCNPISGHATLYWYQQILGQGPKLLIQFQNNGVVDDSQLPKDRFSAERLKGVDSTLKIQPAKLEDSAVYLCASSLVGWQGAFFGQGTRLTVV.

Ten or more counts support this clonotype. The chain joins TRBV6-1 to TRBJ2-7, with TRBD1 matching 7 bases. The V segment lost 1 base and the J segment 3 bases; nucleotides outside the gene matches: 6. This CDR3 is 15 amino acids long. Germline V CDR1 and CDR2: MNHNS, SASEGT. The CDR3 sequence: CASSEVGRGYYEQYF. CDR3 DNA: TGTGCCAGCAGTGAAGTTGGCAGGGGGTACTACGAGCAGTACTTC.

This clonotype was counted at least ten times. The V gene is TRBV4-1, the J gene TRBJ1-6; D may be TRBD1 (6 bases). Trimming pared 4 bases from V and 5 bases from J, leaving 12 bases between. This CDR3 region has 15 residues. The germline V gene has CDR1 MGHRA and CDR2 YSYEKL. CDR3 DNA: TGCGCCAGCAGCCCCCGGACAGAGAATAATTCACCCCTCCACTTT. It codes for CASSPRTENNSPLHF.

In this sample, this clonotype turned up once. The chain carries TRBV27 and TRBJ1-1; D gene unclear. In germline, CDR1 is MNHEY, CDR2 SMNVEV (reference sequence). Trimming pared 6 bases from V and 8 bases from J, leaving 16 bases between. CDR3 length: 13 amino acids. The CDR3 loop reads CASSLRGRAEAFF. The CDR3 region has the DNA TGTGCCAGCAGCCTAAGAGGACGAGCCGAAGCTTTCTTT.

This clonotype was found many times. This sequence joins TRBV27 and TRBJ2-7, with TRBD1 matching 8 bases. V dropped 3 bases and J dropped 0; count of bases not matched to a gene: 4. Per germline, CDR1 MNHEY and CDR2 SMNVEV (reference sequence). This CDR3 is 15 amino acids long. The CDR3 loop reads CASSLGTGPSYEQYF. The CDR3 DNA reads TGTGCCAGCAGTTTGGGGACAGGTCCCTCCTACGAGCAGTACTTC.

The chain employs TRBV12-3 or TRBV12-4 and TRBJ1-5, with D unresolved. V lost 4 bases to trimming and J lost 7 bases, with 8 bases between them. CDR3 length: 12 residues. CDR3 sequence reads: CASSSRPQPQHF. In DNA form, the CDR3 reads TGTGCCAGCAGTTCGCGACCCCAGCCCCAGCATTTT.

This clonotype has ten or more counts. The chain employs TRBV30 and TRBJ2-7; TRBD2 aligns across 7 bases. The germline V gene encodes CDR1 GTSNPN and CDR2 SVGIG (reference sequence). The CDR3 runs to 12 residues. V gave up 3 bases and J gave up 7 bases; unmatched junction bases: 6. The CDR3 DNA follows: TGTGCCTGGAGCCGTAACGGGGGGGAGCAGTACTTC. It is translated as CAWSRNGGEQYF.

This clonotype was detected ten times or more. The CDR3 spells CASSGLTSKSSYEQYF. In DNA form, the CDR3 reads TGTGCCAGCAGTGGGCTGACTAGCAAGAGCTCCTACGAGCAGTACTTC. The chain joins TRBV6-1 to TRBJ2-7; TRBD2 agrees at 7 bases. With 4 bases clipped from V and 0 bases from J, the junction kept 9 bases outside the gene matches. Germline CDR1 reads MNHNS; CDR2 reads SASEGT. The CDR3 is 16 residues long.

This clonotype was seen at least ten times. V gene TRBV12-3 or TRBV12-4 combines with J gene TRBJ2-7; D perhaps matches TRBD2 (6 bases). The CDR3 sequence is 14 residues long. Trimming removed 7 bases at V and 0 bases at J, with 13 bases between. The CDR3 loop reads CASTLTGVSYEQYF. The DNA of the CDR3 is TGTGCCAGCACCCTCACGGGAGTCTCCTACGAGCAGTACTTC.

The chain couples TRBV12-3 or TRBV12-4 to TRBJ2-7, with 9 bases fitting TRBD2. The CDR3 is 14 residues long. The V segment lost 6 bases and the J segment 7 bases; nucleotides outside the gene matches: 10. The CDR3 spells CASRGAGGPVEQYF. Here the CDR3 DNA reads TGTGCCAGCAGGGGGGCGGGAGGGCCTGTTGAGCAGTACTTC.

This clonotype was seen at least ten times. The chain employs TRBV12-3 or TRBV12-4 and TRBJ1-5; D is unclear. The CDR3 loop spans 15 amino acids. V was cut by 5 bases and J by 0 bases, with 11 bases left in between. CDR3 coding DNA: TGTGCCAGCAGTGCCCAGGAATATAGCAATCAGCCCCAGCATTTT. Its translation is CASSAQEYSNQPQHF.

The chain joins TRBV7-2 to TRBJ2-5; perhaps D is TRBD1 or TRBD2 (5 bases each). CDR3 length: 13 residues. The ends were cut back, 3 bases at V and 5 bases at J, with 10 bases in the middle. Germline lookup yields CDR1 SGHTA and CDR2 FQGNSA. The CDR3 spells CASSLGPSETQYF. In DNA, the CDR3 is TGTGCCAGCAGCTTGGGACCATCGGAGACCCAGTACTTC.

Of note for this clonotype: At one end, the junction sequence differs from germline, possibly due to a read error. The genes are TRBV28 and TRBJ1-5, with D hard to call. Germline V lookup: CDR1 MDHEN, CDR2 SYDVKM. This CDR3 is 13 amino acids long. In DNA form, the CDR3 reads TGCGCCAGCAGCTTGCACGGCAATCAGCCCCAGCATTTT. This encodes CASSLHGNQPQHF.

This clonotype was observed at least ten times. The chain recombines TRBV30 with TRBJ1-2; possibly TRBD1 for D (5 bases). CDR1 is GTSNPN and CDR2 is SVGIG in the germline V gene (reference sequence). Trimming stripped 2 bases from V and 4 bases from J, with 11 bases between. This CDR3 has 13 residues. Here the CDR3 reads CAWSSDGAYGYTF. CDR3 bases: TGTGCCTGGAGTTCAGACGGGGCCTATGGCTACACCTTC.

This clonotype was observed at least ten times. The chain is built from TRBV19 and TRBJ1-5, with D perhaps matching TRBD1 (5 bases). This CDR3 spans 13 amino acids. V was cut by 3 bases and J by 11 bases, with 14 bases left in between. Germline-derived CDR1 and CDR2 are LNHDA and SQIVND (reference sequence). The DNA for the CDR3 is TGTGCCAGTAGTATTGTGGTAGGGGAGGCCCAGCATTTT. This gives the protein CASSIVVGEAQHF.